This TCR beta chain was recovered during a study of T cell changes during pregnancy in multiple sclerosis. Data came from immunoSEQ multiplex PCR; TCRdb stores just in-frame clones and leaves some out. The data show about 36,000 clones, 90% to 95% seen once. Sample: CD4+ T cells from peripheral blood mononuclear cells, taken after pregnancy. The receptor's source is a female donor with multiple sclerosis, enrolled in a pregnancy study.

CDR3 in DNA: TGTGCCAGCTCACCCCGTTCGCAGGGAGGGCGAGAGACCCAGTACTTC. Encoded protein: CASSPRSQGGRETQYF. The chain uses TRBV18 and TRBJ2-5, with TRBD2 matching 7 bases. V was clipped by 3 bases and J by 4 bases; unmatched bases: 11. CDR1 and CDR2 from the germline V gene are KGHSH and LQKENI. This CDR3 contains 16 residues.